Included here is one T cell receptor (beta chain) sequence, with context. This sample was included in a study of T cell changes during pregnancy in multiple sclerosis. The CDR3 sequence is 17 residues long. Between the trimmed V and J ends, which lost 1 base and 7 bases, there was a span of 22 bases. Germline V gene lookup returns CDR1 SGHTA and CDR2 FQGNSA. Some clones are missing from TCRdb's copy, which holds only in-frame ones; the method was immunoSEQ multiplex PCR. Seen here are almost 50,000 clones, around 91% observed once, and the top ten hold about 0.36%. The source material was CD4+ T cells from peripheral blood mononuclear cells, sampled in the second trimester of pregnancy. This TCR derives from a female donor in good health, enrolled as a control in a pregnancy study. The V gene is TRBV7-2, the J gene TRBJ1-2; D possibly corresponds to TRBD1 (6 bases). In DNA form, the CDR3 reads TGTGCCAGCAGCTTAGAGGGGGTGGCGAGGGTTGTCATTGGCTACACCTTC. It is translated as CASSLEGVARVVIGYTF.